These 24 T cell receptor beta chains were sequenced from one sample in a study of vaccination effects on CD4 cells after COVID-19. No cognate antigen is known for these TCRs. Sequencing used immunoSEQ multiplex PCR; TCRdb keeps in-frame clones, though not all of them. The sample carries some 11,000 clones, about two thirds recorded once. Antigen-specific CD4+ T cells expanded by the ViraFEST assay with viral peptide pools were then sequenced. Culture proceeded for roughly ten days, and CD4+ T cells were then isolated. The source was CD4+ T cells from PBMCs cultured with HCoV-229E spike peptides, collected before COVID-19 vaccination. These receptors all stem from a human donor who received a COVID-19 vaccine.

The rearrangement uses TRBV6-5 and TRBJ2-7; either TRBD1 or TRBD2 may supply D (5 bases each). Per germline, CDR1 MNHEY and CDR2 SVGAGI. There are 16 residues in the CDR3. V lost 2 bases to trimming and J lost 4 bases, with 18 bases between them. In DNA form, the CDR3 reads TGTGCCAGCAGTTACCGGTACATCTCTGGGGGATACGAGCAGTACTTC. Its translation is CASSYRYISGGYEQYF.

The chain recombines TRBV2 with TRBJ1-1; D is perhaps TRBD1 (5 bases). Trimming removed 7 bases from V and 2 bases from J, with 14 bases in between. The germline gives CDR1 SNHLY, CDR2 FYNNEI. The CDR3 is made up of 14 amino acids. The CDR3 loop is CASNRQTINTEAFF. The DNA for the CDR3 is TGTGCCAGCAACCGACAGACAATAAACACTGAAGCTTTCTTT.

In DNA form, the CDR3 reads TGTGCTAGCGGGACGGGCAATGAGCAGTTCTTC. This encodes CASGTGNEQFF. V and J are TRBV19 and TRBJ2-1, with TRBD2 identical over 8 bases. CDR1 and CDR2 from the germline V gene are LNHDA and SQIVND (reference sequence). This CDR3 is 11 amino acids long.

There are a few counts of this clone. The V call is TRBV6-1, the J call TRBJ1-2, with 7 bases lining up with TRBD1. This CDR3 has 15 amino acids. Germline-derived CDR1 and CDR2 are MNHNS and SASEGT. With 0 bases clipped from V and 6 bases from J, the junction kept 7 bases outside the gene matches. CDR3 loop: CASSEAGGAWDGYTF. The CDR3 nucleotides are TGTGCCAGCAGTGAAGCAGGGGGCGCCTGGGATGGCTACACCTTC.

The chain combines TRBV10-3 with TRBJ2-7, with D perhaps TRBD1 (5 bases). The germline gives CDR1 ENHRY, CDR2 SYGVKD. Trimming cost V 0 bases and J 6 bases, with 12 bases left between them. The CDR3 has 14 residues. The CDR3 DNA reads TGTGCCATCAGTGAGTCAGGCAGGGAAGGCGAGCAGTACTTC. Amino acid sequence: CAISESGREGEQYF.

The gene calls are TRBV4-2 and TRBJ1-2; D remains unclear. Germline V gives CDR1 LGHNA, CDR2 YNFKEQ. V lost 0 bases and J lost 5, with 16 bases in between. The CDR3 contains 16 residues. The DNA of the CDR3 is TGTGCCAGCAGCCAAGATCTCCACTCGACTACTTATGGCTACACCTTC. As protein: CASSQDLHSTTYGYTF.

The chain combines TRBV15 with TRBJ2-5, with no clear D. V was cut by 2 bases and J by 1 base, with 11 bases left in between. Germline V gene data show CDR1 as LNHNV and CDR2 as YYDKDF (reference sequence). The CDR3 loop spans 15 amino acids. The CDR3 sequence: CATSRSVSLQETQYF. The CDR3 DNA follows: TGTGCCACCAGCAGATCAGTTTCTCTCCAAGAGACCCAGTACTTC.

This clone has a handful of counts. The V call is TRBV27, the J call TRBJ2-1; D is ambiguous. Germline V gene lookup returns CDR1 MNHEY and CDR2 SMNVEV (reference sequence). V was trimmed by 2 bases and J by 10 bases, leaving 6 bases between them. The CDR3 has 11 amino acids. The CDR3 DNA follows: TGTGCCAGCAGTTTAGCTGAGGAGCAGTTCTTC. This translates into CASSLAEEQFF.

This chain links TRBV28 with TRBJ2-3, with D unresolved. In germline, CDR1 is MDHEN, CDR2 SYDVKM. The V end was cut by 2 bases, the J end by 4 bases, with 7 bases between. The CDR3 is 13 amino acids. CDR3 nucleotide sequence: TGTGCCAGCAGTTTACCCTCCTCAGATACGCAGTATTTT. Amino acid sequence: CASSLPSSDTQYF.

The V gene is TRBV9, the J gene TRBJ2-3, with 7 bases matching TRBD2. Germline V gene lookup returns CDR1 SGDLS and CDR2 YYNGEE. The J segment lost 3 bases and the V segment lost 0 bases, leaving 7 bases of the junction unmatched. This CDR3 comprises 16 residues. As DNA, the CDR3 is TGTGCCAGCAGCGTAGAGGGCGGGAGAGAGACAGATACGCAGTATTTT. It yields the protein CASSVEGGRETDTQYF.

V and J are TRBV6-6 and TRBJ1-6, with D unclear. Germline V gene lookup returns CDR1 MNHNY and CDR2 SVGAGI (reference sequence). V was cut by 6 bases and J by 7 bases, with 4 bases left in between. The CDR3 covers 11 residues. For the CDR3, the DNA is TGTGCCAGCAGACTCAATTCACCCCTCCACTTT. Translation gives CASRLNSPLHF.

This clone has only one observation. The chain combines TRBV5-1 with TRBJ2-1; tentative D call: TRBD2 (6 bases). Germline V gives CDR1 SGHRS, CDR2 YFSETQ. With 2 bases removed from V and 0 bases from J, the gap between germline ends came to 21 bases. The CDR3 sequence is 19 residues long. The CDR3 spells CASSFGLARSTSSYNEQFF. Here the CDR3 DNA reads TGCGCCAGCAGCTTCGGGCTAGCGAGATCCACGAGCTCCTACAATGAGCAGTTCTTC.

This clone was recorded a few times. V gene TRBV27 combines with J gene TRBJ1-2; 12 positions agree with TRBD1. CDR1 and CDR2 from the germline V gene are MNHEY and SMNVEV (reference sequence). J gave up 3 bases and V 8 bases, and 7 bases lay outside the gene matches. The CDR3 extends over 15 amino acids. CDR3 region: CASGQGQGADYGYTF. In DNA, the CDR3 is TGTGCCAGCGGCCAGGGACAGGGGGCGGACTATGGCTACACCTTC.

This clone was seen a single time. The V call is TRBV7-2, the J call TRBJ2-7; D is uncertain. Germline CDR1 reads SGHTA; CDR2 reads FQGNSA. This CDR3 is 14 amino acids long. With 1 base removed from V and 5 bases from J, the gap between germline ends came to 12 bases. This chain's CDR3 is CASSLGLRADEQYF. DNA of the CDR3: TGTGCCAGCAGCTTAGGGTTAAGGGCGGACGAGCAGTACTTC. Full variable domain (outside the CDR3, taken from reference TRBV7-2 and TRBJ2-7): GAGVSQSPSNKVTEKGKDVELRCDPISGHTALYWYRQSLGQGLEFLIYFQGNSAPDKSGLPSDRFSAERTGGSVSTLTIQRTQQEDSAVYLCASSLGLRADEQYFGPGTRLTVT.

V and J are TRBV4-3 and TRBJ1-3; a possible D gene is TRBD1 (5 bases). Looked up from germline, CDR1 is LGHNA and CDR2 is YSLEER. The germline V and J ends were trimmed by 0 bases and 1 base, with 7 bases remaining between them. The CDR3 is 15 residues long. The CDR3 is CASSQEGPSGNTIYF. CDR3 nucleotide sequence: TGCGCCAGCAGCCAAGAGGGGCCATCTGGAAACACCATATATTTT.

The rearrangement uses TRBV27 and TRBJ1-1; D is undetermined. Germline V CDR1 and CDR2: MNHEY, SMNVEV (reference sequence). Trimming removed 2 bases at V and 1 base at J, with 5 bases between. This CDR3 has 13 amino acids. The DNA of the CDR3 is TGTGCCAGCAGTTTAGCCTGGAACACTGAAGCTTTCTTT. This gives the protein CASSLAWNTEAFF.

This chain uses TRBV5-1 with TRBJ2-5; 8 nucleotides match TRBD2. Trimming cost V 0 bases and J 10 bases; bases outside gene matches: 11. Germline V gives CDR1 SGHRS, CDR2 YFSETQ. The length of the CDR3 is 15 residues. CDR3 sequence (DNA): TGCGCCAGCAGCTTGGCCGCGGTAGCGGGACTCGACCAGTACTTC. Amino acids: CASSLAAVAGLDQYF.

The table lists this clone with a few counts. This chain joins TRBV2 and TRBJ1-2; TRBD1 aligns across 10 bases. J gave up 4 bases and V 8 bases, and 4 bases lay outside the gene matches. The CDR3 is made up of 13 amino acids. Germline values: CDR1 SNHLY, CDR2 FYNNEI. The DNA for the CDR3 is TGTGCCAGCGACAGGGGGCAAAGCTATGGCTACACCTTC. It yields the protein CASDRGQSYGYTF.

The chain uses TRBV6-5 and TRBJ1-1; 8 bases match TRBD1. Germline V CDR1 and CDR2: MNHEY, SVGAGI. This CDR3 spans 14 amino acids. The V segment lost 5 bases and the J segment 7 bases; nucleotides outside the gene matches: 9. The CDR3 nucleotides read TGTGCCAGCAGTATACGACAGGGGTTCTTTGAAGCTTTCTTT. Encoded protein: CASSIRQGFFEAFF.

V and J are TRBV28 and TRBJ2-7, with D maybe TRBD2 (5 bases). The CDR3 covers 12 residues. Germline V gene data show CDR1 as MDHEN and CDR2 as SYDVKM. Trimming removed 5 bases at V and 7 bases at J, with 12 bases between. CDR3 nucleotides: TGTGCCAGCAGTCTACGCCCGGGGGAGCAGTACTTC. As protein: CASSLRPGEQYF. The whole variable domain, remainder taken from reference TRBV28 and TRBJ2-7, is DVKVTQSSRYLVKRTGEKVFLECVQDMDHENMFWYRQDPGLGLRLIYFSYDVKMKEKGDIPEGYSVSREKKERFSLILESASTNQTSMYLCASSLRPGEQYFGPGTRLTVT.

This chain links TRBV20-1 with TRBJ2-7, with TRBD1 matching 7 bases. This CDR3 region has 11 residues. Per germline, CDR1 DFQATT and CDR2 SNEGSKA (reference sequence). V gave up 6 bases and J gave up 3 bases; unmatched junction bases: 2. CDR3 in amino acids: CSAGDSYEQYF. The CDR3 bases are TGCAGTGCGGGGGACAGCTACGAGCAGTACTTC.

This chain uses TRBV12-5 with TRBJ1-1; possible D gene TRBD1, 5 bases. There are 13 residues in the CDR3. Trimming pared 3 bases from V and 4 bases from J, leaving 9 bases between. Per the germline V gene, CDR1 is LGHNT and CDR2 is FRNRAP. The CDR3: CASGLRGTTEAFF. Here the CDR3 DNA reads TGTGCTAGTGGTTTACGGGGGACCACTGAAGCTTTCTTT. Full variable domain (missing parts from reference TRBV12-5 and TRBJ1-1): DARVTQTPRHKVTEMGQEVTMRCQPILGHNTVFWYRQTMMQGLELLAYFRNRAPLDDSGMPKDRFSAEMPDATLATLKIQPSEPRDSAVYFCASGLRGTTEAFFGQGTRLTVV.

This clone has more than one count but fewer than ten. The V call is TRBV10-3, the J call TRBJ1-1; no definite D call. Germline V lookup: CDR1 ENHRY, CDR2 SYGVKD. The CDR3 sequence is 14 residues long. Trimming left V 0 bases short and J 0 bases short, with 5 bases between. CDR3 protein: CAISESTMNTEAFF. The CDR3 DNA reads as TGTGCCATCAGTGAGTCGACAATGAACACTGAAGCTTTCTTT.

This clone appeared a few times. V gene TRBV5-1 combines with J gene TRBJ1-2; tentative D call: TRBD1 (5 bases). V shed 4 bases and J shed 8 bases, with 18 bases lying between them. Germline V gives CDR1 SGHRS, CDR2 YFSETQ. The CDR3 loop spans 14 amino acids. The CDR3 reads CASSPSGGFQGYTF. The CDR3 DNA is TGCGCCAGCAGCCCCTCGGGGGGGTTCCAGGGCTACACCTTC.